These 3 T cell receptor beta chains share one sample of origin, sequenced in a study of response to subunit inactivated influenza vaccine. TCRdb used MiXCR to reprocess the RT-PCR reads, holding one entry per CDR3 protein. The sample lists 450,000 to 600,000 distinct CDR3 sequences, approximately 7.2% occurring once. The sequencing used PBMCs from blood, collected around 25 months after vaccination. Receptors were obtained from a man aged 50-75 years who received an inactivated influenza vaccine.

The gene calls are TRBV7-2 and TRBJ2-1; 10 bases agree with TRBD2. The CDR3 length is 16 residues. Trimming removed 6 bases from V and 6 bases from J; junction bases left unmatched: 11. The germline gives CDR1 SGHTA, CDR2 FQGNSA. For the CDR3, the DNA is TGTGCCAGCAGTCGCGAAAGTAGCGGGGGGTTCAATGAGCAGTTCTTC. Translating it yields CASSRESSGGFNEQFF. Together with reference TRBV7-2 and TRBJ2-1, the CDR3 gives the full variable domain: GAGVSQSPSNKVTEKGKDVELRCDPISGHTALYWYRQSLGQGLEFLIYFQGNSAPDKSGLPSDRFSAERTGGSVSTLTIQRTQQEDSAVYLCASSRESSGGFNEQFFGPGTRLTVL.

V usage is TRBV28 and J usage is TRBJ2-6; 9 bases match TRBD1. The V gene's germline CDR1 is MDHEN and CDR2 SYDVKM. This CDR3 has 20 amino acids. V gave up 6 bases and J gave up 3 bases; unmatched junction bases: 18. CDR3 residues: CASSPFRDRDFLGGANVLTF. CDR3 nucleotides: TGTGCCAGCAGCCCGTTCCGGGACAGGGACTTCCTTGGTGGGGCCAACGTCCTGACTTTC.

The table lists this clonotype with a few counts. The rearrangement uses TRBV12-3 or TRBV12-4 and TRBJ1-3; no clear D gene. Trimming pared 8 bases from V and 6 bases from J, leaving 14 bases between. The CDR3 length is 13 residues. CDR3 in amino acids: CASDEGLENTIYF. CDR3 nucleotide sequence: TGTGCCAGCGATGAGGGTTTGGAAAACACCATATATTTT.